This entry lists 24 T cell receptor beta chains sequenced from one sample in a study of T cells after yellow fever vaccination (dated by TCRdb to the late 2010s). Receptor amplification or capture employed 5' RACE. TCRdb shows the sequencer as Illumina HiSeq 2500. TCRdb's own reprocessing of the public reads used fastp at Q25 and MiXCR and kept productive beta chains. Rows are unified per CDR3 protein, each entry keeping the most common DNA and genes. The sample has hundreds of thousands of distinct CDR3 sequences on record, approximately 15% of them singletons. The ten largest account for 11% to 15% of the sample. The sample's treatment or condition label, in plain terms: live attenuated yellow fever vaccine strain. The sequences come from PBMCs, collected on the day of the yellow fever booster vaccination. Source of these receptors: a man younger than 40 who received the YFV17D yellow fever vaccine.

The rearrangement links TRBV18 to TRBJ2-2; D is uncertain. The CDR3 covers 14 residues. The germline V gene encodes CDR1 KGHSH and CDR2 LQKENI. V was shortened by 6 bases and J by 0 bases, with 8 bases between the two germline ends. The CDR3 DNA follows: TGTGCCAGCTCGTCCGTCGCGAACACCGGGGAGCTGTTTTTT. It translates to CASSSVANTGELFF.

This chain uses TRBV18 with TRBJ2-1; TRBD2 agrees at 9 bases. CDR3 length: 16 residues. With 8 bases clipped from V and 7 bases from J, the junction kept 15 bases outside the gene matches. CDR1 and CDR2 (germline): KGHSH, LQKENI. In DNA form, the CDR3 reads TGTGCCAGCGACTTCCAAGCGGGAGGCCAGGGTAATGAGCAGTTCTTC. It translates to CASDFQAGGQGNEQFF.

The chain uses TRBV2 and TRBJ2-3, with TRBD2 as a possible D gene (5 bases). Germline V CDR1 and CDR2: SNHLY, FYNNEI. The CDR3 length is 16 residues. V was cut by 1 base and J by 2 bases, with 13 bases left in between. Written as DNA, the CDR3 is TGTGCCAGCAGTGAAGAAAGCGGACGTTACACAGATACGCAGTATTTT. Amino acids: CASSEESGRYTDTQYF.

The chain combines TRBV20-1 with TRBJ2-7, with TRBD2 as a possible D gene (5 bases). In germline, CDR1 is DFQATT, CDR2 SNEGSKA (reference sequence). This CDR3 has 14 residues. V was clipped by 5 bases and J by 0 bases, with 14 bases between them. In DNA form, the CDR3 reads TGCAGTGCTCACAAGGACTCCCTCTCCTACGAGCAGTACTTC. It yields the protein CSAHKDSLSYEQYF.

In this sample, this clonotype turned up a few times. The CDR3 is CASSRGGSETSGRPPDTQYF. DNA for the CDR3: TGTGCCAGCAGCCGCGGCGGATCCGAAACTAGCGGGAGGCCCCCAGATACGCAGTATTTT. The rearrangement links TRBV11-1 to TRBJ2-3; 12 positions agree with TRBD2. The CDR3 consists of 20 residues. From germline, CDR1 is SGHAT and CDR2 FQDESV (reference sequence). Trimming cost V 5 bases and J 4 bases; bases outside gene matches: 19.

J is TRBJ2-3 and V is TRBV3-1, with TRBD2 matching over 8 bases. The length of the CDR3 is 16 residues. J lost 2 bases, V lost 5 bases, and 9 bases had no gene match. CDR1 and CDR2 from the germline V gene are LGHDT and YNNKEL (reference sequence). For the CDR3, the DNA is TGTGCCAGCAGCTCAATAGCGGGACGTAACACAGATACGCAGTATTTT. This sequence encodes CASSSIAGRNTDTQYF.

This clonotype was counted at least ten times. The CDR3 here is CASSFERDYYNEQFF. As DNA, the CDR3 is TGTGCCAGCAGTTTCGAGCGGGATTACTACAATGAGCAGTTCTTC. The chain is built from TRBV6-2 or TRBV6-3 and TRBJ2-1; 7 bases fit TRBD2. The germline CDR1 and CDR2 sequences are MNHEY and SVGEGT. Trimming removed 4 bases from V and 3 bases from J; junction bases left unmatched: 6. The CDR3 has 15 amino acids.

About this clonotype: One junction end does not reproduce the germline sequence, and a read error may be involved. The chain joins TRBV20-1 to TRBJ2-1; TRBD2 matches at 8 bases. The CDR3 loop spans 16 amino acids. The germline V gene has CDR1 DFQATT and CDR2 SNEGSKA (reference sequence). The CDR3 sequence is CCALSPAGASYNEQFF. The DNA of the CDR3 is TGCTGTGCTCTAAGTCCAGCGGGAGCCTCCTACAATGAGCAGTTCTTC.

The V gene is TRBV4-2, the J gene TRBJ1-2, with 8 bases aligning to TRBD1. Germline loops: CDR1 LGHNA, CDR2 YNFKEQ. The CDR3 is made up of 15 amino acids. With 1 base clipped from V and 2 bases from J, the junction kept 3 bases outside the gene matches. The CDR3 reads CASSQVQGANYGYTF. The CDR3 coding sequence is TGTGCCAGCAGCCAAGTGCAGGGGGCGAACTATGGCTACACCTTC.

The sample holds one count of this clonotype. This rearrangement joins TRBV7-2 to TRBJ2-7; TRBD2 matches 8 bases. The length of the CDR3 is 14 residues. Germline lookup yields CDR1 SGHTA and CDR2 FQGNSA. V dropped 3 bases and J dropped 5; count of bases not matched to a gene: 6. Written as DNA, the CDR3 is TGTGCCAGCAGCTTGGTGACTAGCGACCACGAGCAGTACTTC. It yields the protein CASSLVTSDHEQYF.

A few counts support this clonotype. This chain links TRBV28 with TRBJ2-7; 8 bases match TRBD1. Germline V CDR1 and CDR2: MDHEN, SYDVKM. CDR3 length: 14 residues. Unmatched junction bases numbered 6, after V lost 5 bases and J lost 3 bases. The CDR3 nucleotides read TGTGCCAGCAGTACTCGACAGGGGCTCTACGAGCAGTACTTC. This encodes CASSTRQGLYEQYF.

The V and J genes are TRBV7-2 and TRBJ2-1, with 9 bases matching TRBD2. With V trimmed by 4 bases and J by 10 bases, 11 bases remained unmatched. The CDR3 length is 15 residues. Germline V gene lookup returns CDR1 SGHTA and CDR2 FQGNSA. Here the CDR3 reads CASSSTRVAGEEQFF. Written as DNA, the CDR3 is TGTGCCAGCAGCTCCACTCGGGTAGCGGGAGAGGAGCAGTTCTTC.

The sample holds a few counts of this clonotype. This chain joins TRBV27 and TRBJ1-1; tentatively, D is TRBD1 (5 bases). Germline CDR1 is MNHEY and CDR2 is SMNVEV (reference sequence). The CDR3 sequence is 13 residues long. Trimming stripped 4 bases from V and 8 bases from J, with 14 bases between. The DNA of the CDR3 is TGTGCCAGCAGTTCGGACAACATAGCCGAAGCTTTCTTT. Translation gives CASSSDNIAEAFF.

This clonotype was detected a few times. This chain uses TRBV7-9 with TRBJ2-3, with 7 bases matching TRBD2. V shed 4 bases, J shed 1 base, and the junction held 11 bases outside the gene matches. CDR1 and CDR2 (germline): SEHNR, FQNEAQ (reference sequence). This CDR3 has 17 residues. The CDR3 nucleotides read TGTGCCAGCAGCTCACACCTGAGGAGCGGGGGCACAGATACGCAGTATTTT. Translation: CASSSHLRSGGTDTQYF.

This rearrangement joins TRBV7-2 to TRBJ2-7; D is possibly TRBD1 or TRBD2 (5 bases each). CDR1 is SGHTA, CDR2 FQGNSA, per germline. V was cut by 3 bases and J by 2 bases, with 20 bases left in between. CDR3 length: 17 residues. CDR3 amino acids: CASSFGNSGTVTYEQYF. The CDR3 DNA sequence: TGTGCCAGCAGCTTCGGGAATTCCGGGACGGTAACCTACGAGCAGTACTTC.

About this clonotype itself: One end of the junction is discordant with germline, which a read error may explain. This chain uses TRBV5-8 with TRBJ2-1; D is tentatively TRBD1 or TRBD2 (5 bases each). The CDR3 loop spans 15 amino acids. Germline CDR1 and CDR2: SGHTS and YDEGEE. CDR3 nucleotide sequence: TGTGCCAGCAGCTTTGTCCTCTGGGGGTACAATGAGCAGCTCTTC. As protein: CASSFVLWGYNEQLF.

This sequence joins TRBV7-9 and TRBJ2-6; tentatively, D is TRBD1 or TRBD2 (5 bases each). CDR3 size: 14 residues. The germline V gene encodes CDR1 SEHNR and CDR2 FQNEAQ (reference sequence). The ends were cut back, 7 bases at V and 3 bases at J, with 10 bases in the middle. The CDR3 DNA is TGTGCCAGCACCCTGGGGGATGGGGCCAACGTCCTGACTTTC. It is translated as CASTLGDGANVLTF.

The V and J genes are TRBV4-2 and TRBJ2-2; a possible D gene is TRBD2 (5 bases). The germline gives CDR1 LGHNA, CDR2 YNFKEQ. This CDR3 region has 14 residues. With 1 base removed from V and 16 bases from J, the gap between germline ends came to 19 bases. The CDR3, as DNA: TGTGCCAGCAGCCAAGTAATGGCGGACTCCAGAGCGTTTTTT. Translated: CASSQVMADSRAFF.

This clonotype showed up just a few times. This chain links TRBV7-8 with TRBJ2-1, with 9 bases aligning to TRBD2. The CDR3 has 15 residues. Unmatched junction bases numbered 6, after V lost 5 bases and J lost 4 bases. Germline V gene lookup returns CDR1 SGHVS and CDR2 FQNEAQ. The CDR3 region has the DNA TGTGCCAGCAGCCCCTCGACTAGCGGTTACAATGAGCAGTTCTTC. Its protein is CASSPSTSGYNEQFF.

CDR3 amino acids: CASSVGTSGYGEQYF. Here the CDR3 DNA reads TGTGCCAGTAGTGTCGGGACTAGCGGGTATGGCGAGCAGTACTTC. This chain connects TRBV19 to TRBJ2-7; TRBD2 aligns across 12 bases. Germline CDR1 reads LNHDA; CDR2 reads SQIVND (reference sequence). The CDR3 extends over 15 amino acids. V gave up 5 bases and J gave up 6 bases; unmatched junction bases: 8.

The chain links TRBV12-3 or TRBV12-4 to TRBJ2-3; the D gene could be TRBD1 or TRBD2 (5 bases each). Trimming shortened V by 5 bases and J by 2 bases, and 14 bases separated the two germline ends. The CDR3 length is 15 residues. CDR3 sequence: CASSQSPGHTDTQYF. As DNA, the CDR3 is TGTGCCAGCAGTCAATCTCCGGGGCACACAGATACGCAGTATTTT.

CDR3 in amino acids: CASSLVLEGGQKAFF. For the CDR3, the DNA is TGTGCCAGCAGCTTGGTCCTAGAAGGGGGGCAGAAAGCTTTCTTT. The rearrangement joins TRBV7-6 to TRBJ1-1; D is possibly TRBD1 (6 bases). V was cut by 3 bases and J by 9 bases, with 20 bases left in between. CDR3 size: 15 residues. Per the germline V gene, CDR1 is SGHVS and CDR2 is FNYEAQ.

The chain employs TRBV7-2 and TRBJ2-1; either TRBD1 or TRBD2 may supply D (5 bases each). V was trimmed by 5 bases and J by 8 bases, leaving 19 bases between them. Per the germline V gene, CDR1 is SGHTA and CDR2 is FQGNSA. This CDR3 spans 15 amino acids. In nucleotides, the CDR3 is TGTGCCAGCAGCCCTGGGAATAGGTGGGACCATGAGCAGTTCTTC. This gives the protein CASSPGNRWDHEQFF.

This clonotype showed up just a few times. J is TRBJ2-3 and V is TRBV20-1; 11 bases are shared with TRBD1. Per the germline V gene, CDR1 is DFQATT and CDR2 is SNEGSKA (reference sequence). The CDR3 consists of 22 residues. V trimming: 2 bases; J trimming: 7 bases; junction bases outside the gene matches: 29. CDR3 sequence reads: CSARSPRGTGGGRDYIHHTQYF. DNA for the CDR3: TGCAGTGCTAGAAGCCCCAGGGGGACAGGGGGTGGTCGGGACTACATTCATCATACGCAGTATTTT.